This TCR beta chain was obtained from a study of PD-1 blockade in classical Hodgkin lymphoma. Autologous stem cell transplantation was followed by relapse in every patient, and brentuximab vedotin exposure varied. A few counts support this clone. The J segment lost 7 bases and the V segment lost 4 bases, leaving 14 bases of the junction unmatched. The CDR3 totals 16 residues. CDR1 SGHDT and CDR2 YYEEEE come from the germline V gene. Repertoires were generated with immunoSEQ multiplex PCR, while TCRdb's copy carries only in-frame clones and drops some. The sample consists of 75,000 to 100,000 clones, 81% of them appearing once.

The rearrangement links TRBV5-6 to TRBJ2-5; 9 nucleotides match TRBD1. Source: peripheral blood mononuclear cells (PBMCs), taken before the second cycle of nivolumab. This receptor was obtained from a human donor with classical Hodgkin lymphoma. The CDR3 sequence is CASSLYSGTGTGTQYF. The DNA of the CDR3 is TGTGCCAGCAGCCTATACTCCGGGACAGGGACGGGGACCCAGTACTTC.